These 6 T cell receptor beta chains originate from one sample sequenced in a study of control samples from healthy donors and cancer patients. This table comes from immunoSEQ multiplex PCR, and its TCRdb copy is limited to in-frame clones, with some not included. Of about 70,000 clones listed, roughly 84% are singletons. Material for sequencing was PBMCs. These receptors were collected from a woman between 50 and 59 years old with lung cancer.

The CDR3: CASSRKTGANTGELFF. CDR3 DNA sequence: TGTGCCAGCAGCCGGAAGACAGGGGCGAACACCGGGGAGCTGTTTTTT. This chain joins TRBV7-2 and TRBJ2-2; 8 nucleotides match TRBD1. The CDR3 contains 16 residues. V trimming: 5 bases; J trimming: 0 bases; junction bases outside the gene matches: 5. CDR1 is SGHTA and CDR2 is FQGNSA in the germline V gene. Supplemented by reference TRBV7-2 and TRBJ2-2, the full variable domain reads GAGVSQSPSNKVTEKGKDVELRCDPISGHTALYWYRQSLGQGLEFLIYFQGNSAPDKSGLPSDRFSAERTGGSVSTLTIQRTQQEDSAVYLCASSRKTGANTGELFFGEGSRLTVL.

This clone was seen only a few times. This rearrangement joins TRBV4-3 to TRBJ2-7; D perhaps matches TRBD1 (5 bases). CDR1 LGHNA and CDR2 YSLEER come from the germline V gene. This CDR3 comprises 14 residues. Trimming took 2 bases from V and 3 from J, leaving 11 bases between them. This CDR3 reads CASSQNRYGYEQYF. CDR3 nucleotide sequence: TGCGCCAGCAGCCAAAACAGGTACGGCTACGAGCAGTACTTC.

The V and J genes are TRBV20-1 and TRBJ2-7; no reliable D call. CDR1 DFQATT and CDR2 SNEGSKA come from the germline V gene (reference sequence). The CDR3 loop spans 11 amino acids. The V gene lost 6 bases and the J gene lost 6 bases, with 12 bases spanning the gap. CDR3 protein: CSASQKLEQYF. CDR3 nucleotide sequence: TGCAGTGCAAGCCAGAAGCTCGAGCAGTACTTC.

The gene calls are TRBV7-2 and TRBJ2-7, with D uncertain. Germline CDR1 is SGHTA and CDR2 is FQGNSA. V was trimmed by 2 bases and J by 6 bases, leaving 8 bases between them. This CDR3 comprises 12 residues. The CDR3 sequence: CASSLSRREQYF. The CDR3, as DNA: TGTGCCAGCAGCTTAAGCCGGCGCGAGCAGTACTTC.

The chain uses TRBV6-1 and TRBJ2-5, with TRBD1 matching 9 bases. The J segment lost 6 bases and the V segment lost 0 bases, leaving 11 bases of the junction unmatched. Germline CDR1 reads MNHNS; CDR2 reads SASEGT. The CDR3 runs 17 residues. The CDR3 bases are TGTGCCAGCAGTGAAGCGGATCGGGGACAGGGTCAAAAGACCCAGTACTTC. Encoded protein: CASSEADRGQGQKTQYF.

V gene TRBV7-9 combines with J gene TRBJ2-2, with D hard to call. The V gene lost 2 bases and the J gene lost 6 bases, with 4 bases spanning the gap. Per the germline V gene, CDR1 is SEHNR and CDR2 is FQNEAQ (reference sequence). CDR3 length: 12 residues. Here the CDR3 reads CASSLFSGELFF. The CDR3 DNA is TGTGCCAGCAGCTTATTCTCCGGGGAGCTGTTTTTT.